Included here is one T cell receptor beta chain sequence, with context. Antigen: not known. These data originate in a study of shared clonotypes between healthy human individuals. Germline assignment: CDR1 WSHSY and CDR2 SAAADI. The CDR3 is made up of 14 amino acids. Unmatched junction bases numbered 7, after V lost 5 bases and J lost 3 bases. Study-wide points: Clonotypes shared by all four sorted-subset donors had higher generation probabilities than non-shared clonotypes.

Sequencing was performed with immunoSEQ multiplex PCR; in TCRdb, only in-frame clones are kept and a portion is missing. The table lists roughly 1,600,000 clones, 98% of them singletons. The chain links TRBV10-2 to TRBJ2-7; 7 positions match TRBD2. The TCR comes from a young man in good health. Sequencing used naive CD4+ T cells sorted from blood. Subset meaning: CD45RA+ positively selected. CDR3 residues: CASSRAGEHYEQYF. The CDR3 DNA reads TGCGCCAGCAGTAGGGCGGGAGAGCACTACGAGCAGTACTTC.